Reported below is one T cell receptor (beta chain). This entry comes from a study of cytomegalovirus exposure and HLA in healthy donors. The V gene's germline CDR1 is LNHNV and CDR2 YYDKDF (reference sequence). CDR3 length: 14 amino acids. V was shortened by 4 bases and J by 4 bases, with 13 bases between the two germline ends. PCR was performed using 60 Vbeta and 13 Jbeta primers. Produced via immunoSEQ multiplex PCR; TCRdb's table is partial and in-frame only. The sample has about 160,000 clones; more than 70% are singletons. The chain is built from TRBV15 and TRBJ1-2; possible D gene TRBD1, 6 bases. The clonotype originates from a male donor in good health and CMV-seropositive. Source material: PBMCs. Written as DNA, the CDR3 is TGTGCCACCAGCACGGGGGGGCTAGGCTATGGCTACACCTTC. Translated: CATSTGGLGYGYTF.